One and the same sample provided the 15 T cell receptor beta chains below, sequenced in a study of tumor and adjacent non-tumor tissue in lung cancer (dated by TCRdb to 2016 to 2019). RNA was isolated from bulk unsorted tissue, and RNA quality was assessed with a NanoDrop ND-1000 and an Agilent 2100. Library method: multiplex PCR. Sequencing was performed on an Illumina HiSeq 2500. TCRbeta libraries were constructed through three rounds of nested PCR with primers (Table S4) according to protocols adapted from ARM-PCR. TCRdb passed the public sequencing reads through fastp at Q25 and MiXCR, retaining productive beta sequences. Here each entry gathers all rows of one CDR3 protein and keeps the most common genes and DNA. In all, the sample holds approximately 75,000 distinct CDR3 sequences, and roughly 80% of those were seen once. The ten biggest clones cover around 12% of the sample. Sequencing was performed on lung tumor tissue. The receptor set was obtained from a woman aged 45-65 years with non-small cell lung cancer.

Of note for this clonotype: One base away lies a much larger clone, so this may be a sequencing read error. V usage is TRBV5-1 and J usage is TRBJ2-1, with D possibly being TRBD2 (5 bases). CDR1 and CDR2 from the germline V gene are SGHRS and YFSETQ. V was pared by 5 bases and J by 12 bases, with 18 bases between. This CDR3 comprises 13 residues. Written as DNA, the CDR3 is TGCGCCAGCAGATCAACCGGGGATGGAGCGCAGTTCTTC. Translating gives CASRSTGDGAQFF.

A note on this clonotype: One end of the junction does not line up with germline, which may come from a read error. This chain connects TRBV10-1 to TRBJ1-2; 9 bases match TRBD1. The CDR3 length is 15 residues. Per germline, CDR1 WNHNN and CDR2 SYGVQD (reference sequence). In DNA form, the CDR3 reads TGCGCTAGCAGTGAAGCGGGACAGGGACCGGATGACTACACCTTC. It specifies CASSEAGQGPDDYTF.

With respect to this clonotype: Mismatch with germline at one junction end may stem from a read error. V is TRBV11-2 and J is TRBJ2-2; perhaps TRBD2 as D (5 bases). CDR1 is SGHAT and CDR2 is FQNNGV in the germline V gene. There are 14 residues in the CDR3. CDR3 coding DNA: TGTACCGGCGGCTATACTAGAGACACCGGGAAGCTGTTTTTT. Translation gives CTGGYTRDTGKLFF. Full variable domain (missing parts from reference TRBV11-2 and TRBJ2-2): EAGVAQSPRYKIIEKRQSVAFWCNPISGHATLYWYQQILGQGPKLLIQFQNNGVVDDSQLPKDRFSAERLKGVDSTLKIQPAKLEDSAVYLCTGGYTRDTGKLFFGEGSRLTVL.

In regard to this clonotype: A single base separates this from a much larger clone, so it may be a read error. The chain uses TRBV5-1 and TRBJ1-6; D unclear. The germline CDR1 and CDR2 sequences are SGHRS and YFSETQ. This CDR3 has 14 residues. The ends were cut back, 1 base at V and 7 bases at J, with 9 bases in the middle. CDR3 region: CASSLSSVNSPLHF. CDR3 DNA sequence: TGCGCCAGCAGCTTGTCGAGTGTGAATTCACCCCTCCACTTT.

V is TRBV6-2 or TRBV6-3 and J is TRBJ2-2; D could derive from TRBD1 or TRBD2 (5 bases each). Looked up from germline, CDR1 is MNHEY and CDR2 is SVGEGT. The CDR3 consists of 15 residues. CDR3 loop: CASSLVGTITGELFF. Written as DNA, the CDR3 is TGTGCAAGCTCCCTTGTGGGGACCATTACGGGGGAGCTGTTTTTT.

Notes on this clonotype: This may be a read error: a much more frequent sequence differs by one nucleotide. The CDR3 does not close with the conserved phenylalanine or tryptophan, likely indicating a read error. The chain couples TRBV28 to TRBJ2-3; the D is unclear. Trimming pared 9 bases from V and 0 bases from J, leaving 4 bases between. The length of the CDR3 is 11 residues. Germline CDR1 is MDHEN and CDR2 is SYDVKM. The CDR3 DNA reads TGTGCCAGTACTAGCACAGATACGCAGTATCTT. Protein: CASTSTDTQYL.

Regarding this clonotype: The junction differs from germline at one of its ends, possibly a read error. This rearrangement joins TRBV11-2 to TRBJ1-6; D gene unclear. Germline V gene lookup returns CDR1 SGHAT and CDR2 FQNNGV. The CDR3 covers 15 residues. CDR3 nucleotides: TGTGCCAACAGCCTAGAGGCAGATTATAATTCACCCCTCCACTTT. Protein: CANSLEADYNSPLHF.

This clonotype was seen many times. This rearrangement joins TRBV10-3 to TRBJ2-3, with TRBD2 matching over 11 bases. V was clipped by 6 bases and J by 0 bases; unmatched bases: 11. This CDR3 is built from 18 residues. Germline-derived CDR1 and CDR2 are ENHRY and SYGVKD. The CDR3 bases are TGTGCCATCAGCCTCGACATTACTAGCGGGAGTAGCACAGATACGCAGTATTTT. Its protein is CAISLDITSGSSTDTQYF.

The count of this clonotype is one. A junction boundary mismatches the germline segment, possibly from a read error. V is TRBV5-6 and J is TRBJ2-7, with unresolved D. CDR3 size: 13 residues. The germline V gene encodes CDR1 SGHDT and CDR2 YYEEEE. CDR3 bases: TGTGTCAGCAGCTTGATAGCTTCCTACGAGCATTACTTC. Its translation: CVSSLIASYEHYF.

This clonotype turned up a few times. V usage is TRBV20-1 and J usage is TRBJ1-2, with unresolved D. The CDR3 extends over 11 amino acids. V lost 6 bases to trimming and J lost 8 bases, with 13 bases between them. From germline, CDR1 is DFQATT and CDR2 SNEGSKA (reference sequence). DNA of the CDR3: TGCAGTGCAGAGCTCACCCGGGGCTACACCTTC. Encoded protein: CSAELTRGYTF.

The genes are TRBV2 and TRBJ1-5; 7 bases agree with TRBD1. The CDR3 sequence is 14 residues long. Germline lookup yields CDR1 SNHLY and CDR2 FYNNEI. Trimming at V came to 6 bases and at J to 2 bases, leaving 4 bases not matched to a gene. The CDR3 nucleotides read TGTGCCAGCAGACCTGACAGGGGCAATCAGCCCCAGCATTTT. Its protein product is CASRPDRGNQPQHF.

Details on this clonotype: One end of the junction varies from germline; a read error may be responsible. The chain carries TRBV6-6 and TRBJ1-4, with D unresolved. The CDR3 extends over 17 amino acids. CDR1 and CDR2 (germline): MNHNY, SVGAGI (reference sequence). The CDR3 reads CAGSYLDPPEANEKLFF. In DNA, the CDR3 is TGTGCCGGCAGTTACCTTGACCCACCGGAAGCTAATGAAAAACTGTTTTTT.

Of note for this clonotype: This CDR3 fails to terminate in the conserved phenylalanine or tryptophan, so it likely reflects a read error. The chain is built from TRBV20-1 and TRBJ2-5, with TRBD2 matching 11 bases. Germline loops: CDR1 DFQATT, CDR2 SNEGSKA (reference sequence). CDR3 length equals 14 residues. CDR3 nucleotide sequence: TGCAGTGTCTTTCTAGCGGGAGGTCGAGAGGCCCAGTACTTA. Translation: CSVFLAGGREAQYL.

The CDR3 nucleotides are TGCGCCAGCAGTCCGACAGAAATGACCGAGACCCAGTACTTC. The encoded protein is CASSPTEMTETQYF. This sequence joins TRBV10-1 and TRBJ2-5; maybe TRBD1 (5 bases). Trimming cost V 5 bases and J 5 bases, with 15 bases left between them. The CDR3 contains 14 residues. Germline V gene data show CDR1 as WNHNN and CDR2 as SYGVQD (reference sequence).

The CDR3 DNA sequence: TGTGCCAGCAGTTACGTACAGGGCGAGTACAATGGCTACACCTTC. The encoded protein is CASSYVQGEYNGYTF. The rearrangement uses TRBV6-2 or TRBV6-3 and TRBJ1-2; D might be TRBD1 (6 bases). Trimming shortened V by 2 bases and J by 6 bases, and 16 bases separated the two germline ends. Germline V lookup: CDR1 MNHEY, CDR2 SVGEGT. The CDR3 spans 15 residues.